The entry that follows covers one TCR beta chain sequence. Its antigen is still unknown. A much more abundant neighbour one base away suggests this may be a read error. The sample originates from a study of T cells in Graves' hyperthyroidism and ophthalmopathy. Study results and caveats: Stable hyperthyroidism was told apart from ophthalmopathy by a model built on 13 V-J features. Before onset, ophthalmopathy was predicted by the model a median roughly 6.8 months earlier.

Absent ophthalmopathy progression within 18 months defined stable Graves' hyperthyroidism. The PBMCs were taken from approximately 9.7 ml of fresh peripheral blood. RNA transcripts gave rise to amplified TCR beta CDR3 regions. The TCR CDR3 first-round RT-PCR relied on the HTBI primer set. From the multiplex PCR reads, TCRdb called clonotypes with MiXCR, one entry per CDR3 protein. The table shows some 720,000 distinct CDR3 sequences, with about 15% occurring only once. The CDR3 loop spans 14 amino acids. Germline V gene data show CDR1 as SGHVS and CDR2 as FQNEAQ. This clonotype originated in a man younger than 35 with Graves' hyperthyroidism. The J gene is TRBJ1-1, the V gene TRBV7-8; D remains unclear. Input material: blood. CDR3 region: CTSSPAMLGTEAFF. The CDR3 DNA follows: TGTACCAGCAGCCCCGCGATGCTAGGCACTGAAGCTTTCTTT.